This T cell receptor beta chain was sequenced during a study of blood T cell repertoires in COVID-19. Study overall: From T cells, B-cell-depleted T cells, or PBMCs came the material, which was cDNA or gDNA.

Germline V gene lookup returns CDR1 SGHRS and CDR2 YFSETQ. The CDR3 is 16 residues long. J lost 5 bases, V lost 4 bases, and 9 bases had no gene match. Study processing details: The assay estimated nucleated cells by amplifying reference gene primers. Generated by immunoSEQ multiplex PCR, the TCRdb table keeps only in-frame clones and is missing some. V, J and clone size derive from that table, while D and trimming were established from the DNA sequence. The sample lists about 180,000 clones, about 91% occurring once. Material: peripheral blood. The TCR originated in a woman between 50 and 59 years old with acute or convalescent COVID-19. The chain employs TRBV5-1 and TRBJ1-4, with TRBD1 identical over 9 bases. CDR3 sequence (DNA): TGCGCCAGCAGCAGGACAGGGGTTAGTCTAAATGAAAAACTGTTTTTT. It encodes CASSRTGVSLNEKLFF.